Following are 21 T cell receptor beta chains from one sample sequenced in a study of blood T cell repertoires in COVID-19. The assay was immunoSEQ multiplex PCR, and TCRdb's table has in-frame clones only and misses some. The profile shows under 200,000 clones, less than 85% of them singletons. Sample: peripheral blood. The receptors were sampled from a woman aged 55-70 years with COVID-19, enrolled during active disease.

J is TRBJ1-6 and V is TRBV7-9; a weak D match, TRBD1 (6 bases). Germline V CDR1 and CDR2: SEHNR, FQNEAQ (reference sequence). V shed 3 bases and J shed 7 bases, with 10 bases lying between them. The CDR3 length is 14 residues. The CDR3 spells CASSFGQGNSPLHF. In DNA form, the CDR3 reads TGTGCCAGCAGCTTCGGCCAGGGGAATTCACCCCTCCACTTT.

The gene calls are TRBV7-9 and TRBJ2-3, with no clear D. Germline CDR1 is SEHNR and CDR2 is FQNEAQ (reference sequence). V shed 2 bases and J shed 6 bases, with 12 bases lying between them. CDR3 length: 14 residues. The CDR3 DNA reads TGTGCCAGCAGCTTAAGCCTAGAGTGGGATACGCAGTATTTT. Translation gives CASSLSLEWDTQYF.

V is TRBV7-2 and J is TRBJ2-7; D may be TRBD2 (7 bases). CDR1 is SGHTA, CDR2 FQGNSA, per germline. V was shortened by 1 base and J by 0 bases, with 10 bases between the two germline ends. This CDR3 spans 15 amino acids. CDR3 DNA: TGTGCCAGCAGCTTAGACGGGGGGCTCTCCTACGAGCAGTACTTC. Its protein product is CASSLDGGLSYEQYF.

This clone has a single count. V usage is TRBV5-1 and J usage is TRBJ2-3; D remains ambiguous. The CDR3 spans 13 residues. Between the trimmed V and J ends, which lost 0 bases and 6 bases, there was a span of 8 bases. The germline V gene has CDR1 SGHRS and CDR2 YFSETQ. CDR3 in amino acids: CASSLDQADTQYF. CDR3 in DNA: TGCGCCAGCAGCTTGGATCAGGCTGATACGCAGTATTTT.

The V and J genes are TRBV6-5 and TRBJ1-1, with a weak D call TRBD1 (6 bases). Germline V lookup: CDR1 MNHEY, CDR2 SVGAGI. CDR3 length equals 16 residues. V gave up 0 bases and J gave up 1 base, with 12 bases separating them. The CDR3 region is CASSYSSGRGNTEAFF. CDR3 in DNA: TGTGCCAGCAGTTACTCGTCAGGCAGGGGGAACACTGAAGCTTTCTTT.

The chain employs TRBV18 and TRBJ2-2; 10 bases are a match to TRBD1. The CDR3 covers 16 residues. V lost 4 bases and J lost 4; bases outside the gene matches: 6. Germline V gives CDR1 KGHSH, CDR2 LQKENI. CDR3 protein: CASSRMTGGLTGELFF. CDR3 in DNA: TGTGCCAGCTCACGTATGACAGGGGGCCTCACCGGGGAGCTGTTTTTT.

The chain carries TRBV3-1 (or the pseudogene TRBV3-2) and TRBJ2-1; a weak D match, TRBD2 (6 bases). V shed 6 bases and J shed 9 bases, with 21 bases lying between them. CDR1 LGHDT and CDR2 YNNKEL come from the germline V gene (reference sequence). CDR3 size: 15 residues. CDR3 protein: CASRPAGGWGTEQFF. Here the CDR3 DNA reads TGTGCCAGCAGACCCGCCGGAGGGTGGGGGACTGAGCAGTTCTTC.

This clone came up a few times. The V and J genes are TRBV20-1 and TRBJ2-3; 7 positions match TRBD1. CDR3 length equals 11 residues. The germline V gene encodes CDR1 DFQATT and CDR2 SNEGSKA (reference sequence). Germline trimming cut 6 bases from V and 7 bases from J; bases unmatched to any gene: 4. The CDR3 is CSAQTGHTQYF. In DNA form, the CDR3 reads TGCAGTGCCCAGACAGGGCATACGCAGTATTTT.

The rearrangement links TRBV19 to TRBJ1-1; TRBD1 might be the D (6 bases). Germline CDR1 is LNHDA and CDR2 is SQIVND (reference sequence). V was cut by 4 bases and J by 5 bases, with 14 bases left in between. This CDR3 has 14 residues. CDR3 nucleotide sequence: TGTGCCAGTAGTACCCGGGGGGCGGGAACTGAAGCTTTCTTT. As protein: CASSTRGAGTEAFF.

V gene TRBV4-3 combines with J gene TRBJ1-4; D might be TRBD1 (5 bases). V was shortened by 0 bases and J by 8 bases, with 13 bases between the two germline ends. Germline V gene lookup returns CDR1 LGHNA and CDR2 YSLEER. The CDR3 sequence is 15 residues long. The CDR3 sequence: CASSQDRGVPEKLFF. The CDR3 bases are TGCGCCAGCAGCCAAGATAGGGGTGTTCCAGAAAAACTGTTTTTT.

V gene TRBV11-2 combines with J gene TRBJ2-7, with 11 nucleotides matching TRBD1. The CDR3 has 19 residues. The V segment lost 0 bases and the J segment 4 bases; nucleotides outside the gene matches: 14. Germline V gene sequence: CDR1 SGHAT, CDR2 FQNNGV. DNA of the CDR3: TGTGCCAGCAGCTTAGACCCCGGACAGGGGGCGTCTTCCCCTTACGAGCAGTACGTC. Its translation: CASSLDPGQGASSPYEQYV.

V is TRBV7-9 and J is TRBJ2-3; TRBD2 might be the D (6 bases). Per germline, CDR1 SEHNR and CDR2 FQNEAQ (reference sequence). Trimming left V 1 base short and J 7 bases short, with 9 bases between. CDR3 size: 13 residues. In nucleotides, the CDR3 is TGTGCCAGCAGCTTAGTGGGGGGAAATACGCAGTATTTT. Its protein product is CASSLVGGNTQYF. Full variable domain (missing parts from reference TRBV7-9 and TRBJ2-3): DTGVSQNPRHKITKRGQNVTFRCDPISEHNRLYWYRQTLGQGPEFLTYFQNEAQLEKSRLLSDRFSAERPKGSFSTLEIQRTEQGDSAMYLCASSLVGGNTQYFGPGTRLTVL.

This clone was seen at least ten times. The CDR3 DNA reads TGTGCCAGCAGCTTAGACAGTAACTATGGCTACACCTTC. Amino acids: CASSLDSNYGYTF. The rearrangement links TRBV7-9 to TRBJ1-2; no firm D call. V lost 1 base and J lost 1, with 4 bases in between. CDR1 and CDR2 from the germline V gene are SEHNR and FQNEAQ (reference sequence). This CDR3 is 13 amino acids long. Together with reference TRBV7-9 and TRBJ1-2, the CDR3 gives the full variable domain: DTGVSQNPRHKITKRGQNVTFRCDPISEHNRLYWYRQTLGQGPEFLTYFQNEAQLEKSRLLSDRFSAERPKGSFSTLEIQRTEQGDSAMYLCASSLDSNYGYTFGSGTRLTVV.

The chain uses TRBV7-3 and TRBJ1-2; the D gene is possibly TRBD1 (5 bases). This CDR3 spans 13 amino acids. Per the germline V gene, CDR1 is SGHTA and CDR2 is FQGTGA. Deletions cut 3 bases from V and 8 bases from J, with 13 bases between. The DNA of the CDR3 is TGTGCCAGCAGCTTCGAAGACAGCCTAGGCTACACCTTC. This sequence encodes CASSFEDSLGYTF.

The rearrangement links TRBV6-5 to TRBJ2-5; 13 bases are a match to TRBD2. CDR1 is MNHEY and CDR2 is SVGAGI in the germline V gene. J was trimmed by 5 bases and V by 2 bases; bases with no gene match: 5. This CDR3 comprises 16 residues. For the CDR3, the DNA is TGTGCCAGCAGTTACGGGACTAGCGGGGCCCTGGAGACCCAGTACTTC. Amino acids: CASSYGTSGALETQYF.

Note on this clone: The junction does not match germline at one end; this may be a read error. V and J are TRBV7-3 and TRBJ2-2; D might be TRBD2 (5 bases). The germline gives CDR1 SGHTA, CDR2 FQGTGA. This CDR3 is built from 12 residues. Written as DNA, the CDR3 is TGTGCCAGCAGCTTAACGGCCCGGGGAGCTGTTTTT. Translated: CASSLTARGAVF.

V is TRBV27 and J is TRBJ1-5; D gene unclear. CDR1 and CDR2 from the germline V gene are MNHEY and SMNVEV (reference sequence). V was clipped by 3 bases and J by 1 base, with 10 bases between them. This CDR3 comprises 15 residues. CDR3 in amino acids: CASSFGRESNQPQHF. Written as DNA, the CDR3 is TGTGCCAGCAGTTTTGGGCGGGAAAGCAATCAGCCCCAGCATTTT.

Here the CDR3 reads CSVEQGGTEAFF. The CDR3 DNA is TGCAGCGTTGAGCAGGGTGGTACTGAAGCTTTCTTT. The chain couples TRBV29-1 to TRBJ1-1; D perhaps matches TRBD1 (5 bases). CDR3 length equals 12 residues. Germline values: CDR1 SQVTM, CDR2 ANQGSEA. With 3 bases removed from V and 5 bases from J, the gap between germline ends came to 10 bases.

CDR3 DNA sequence: TGTGCCAGCAGCCCCCGCGGCAGGGGCGGTTCCTACAATGAGCAGTTCTTC. Its protein is CASSPRGRGGSYNEQFF. V gene TRBV3-1 (or the pseudogene TRBV3-2) combines with J gene TRBJ2-1, with a weak D call TRBD1 (6 bases). The CDR3 runs to 17 residues. V was shortened by 4 bases and J by 1 base, with 17 bases between the two germline ends. Germline CDR1 reads LGHDT; CDR2 reads YNNKEL (reference sequence).

This chain connects TRBV7-2 to TRBJ1-2, with D hard to call. The germline V and J ends were trimmed by 2 bases and 2 bases, with 21 bases remaining between them. The V gene's germline CDR1 is SGHTA and CDR2 FQGNSA. This CDR3 is built from 18 residues. CDR3 sequence (DNA): TGTGCCAGCAGCTTATGGGGAGGGCAGAAGCGCTACAACTATGGCTACACCTTC. This codes for CASSLWGGQKRYNYGYTF.

The rearrangement joins TRBV11-2 to TRBJ2-3, with D maybe TRBD1 (6 bases). Germline values: CDR1 SGHAT, CDR2 FQNNGV. Between the trimmed V and J ends, which lost 2 bases and 4 bases, there was a span of 13 bases. This CDR3 is built from 15 residues. CDR3 coding DNA: TGTGCCAGCAGCTTAACCTCCCAGGGGTCAGATACGCAGTATTTT. It yields the protein CASSLTSQGSDTQYF.